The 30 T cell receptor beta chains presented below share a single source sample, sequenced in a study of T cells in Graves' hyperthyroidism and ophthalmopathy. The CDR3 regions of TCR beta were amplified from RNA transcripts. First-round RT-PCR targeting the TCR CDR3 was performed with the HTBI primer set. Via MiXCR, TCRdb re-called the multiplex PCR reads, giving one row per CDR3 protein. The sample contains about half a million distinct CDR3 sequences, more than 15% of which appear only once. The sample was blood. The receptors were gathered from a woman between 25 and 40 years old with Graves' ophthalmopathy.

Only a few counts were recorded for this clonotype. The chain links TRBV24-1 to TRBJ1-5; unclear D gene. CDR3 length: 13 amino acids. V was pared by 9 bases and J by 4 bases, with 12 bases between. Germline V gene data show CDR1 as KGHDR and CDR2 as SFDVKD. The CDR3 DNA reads TGTGCCACCGGCCAGAAATCGAATCAGCCCCAGCATTTT. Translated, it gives CATGQKSNQPQHF.

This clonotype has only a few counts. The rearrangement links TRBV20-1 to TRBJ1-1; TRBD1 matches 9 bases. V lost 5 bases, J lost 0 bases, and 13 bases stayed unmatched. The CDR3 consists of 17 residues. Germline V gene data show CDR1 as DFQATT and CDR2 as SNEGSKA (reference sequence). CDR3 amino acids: CSAPQRSGQGMNTEAFF. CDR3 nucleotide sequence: TGCAGTGCTCCACAAAGATCGGGACAGGGCATGAACACTGAAGCTTTCTTT.

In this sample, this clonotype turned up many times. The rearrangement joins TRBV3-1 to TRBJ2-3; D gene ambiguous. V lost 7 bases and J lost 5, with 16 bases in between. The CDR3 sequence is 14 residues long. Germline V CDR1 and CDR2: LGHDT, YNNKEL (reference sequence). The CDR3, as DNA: TGTGCCAGCAAAGCAACAGTAGTAAAAGATACGCAGTATTTT. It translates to CASKATVVKDTQYF.

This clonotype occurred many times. The CDR3 region has the DNA TGTGCCTGGAGTGTCGGGACAGGGGCGAACGGGGAGCTGTTTTTT. It encodes CAWSVGTGANGELFF. V and J are TRBV30 and TRBJ2-2, with 10 positions matching TRBD1. Germline V lookup: CDR1 GTSNPN, CDR2 SVGIG (reference sequence). Trimming cost V 0 bases and J 7 bases; bases outside gene matches: 5. The CDR3 has 15 amino acids.

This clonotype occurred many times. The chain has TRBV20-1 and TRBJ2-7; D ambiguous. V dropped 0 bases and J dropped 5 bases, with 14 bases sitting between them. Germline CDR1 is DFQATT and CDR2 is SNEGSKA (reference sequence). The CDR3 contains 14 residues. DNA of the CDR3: TGCAGTGCTAGAGATCCGCTAGGACGGGACGAGCAGTACTTC. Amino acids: CSARDPLGRDEQYF.

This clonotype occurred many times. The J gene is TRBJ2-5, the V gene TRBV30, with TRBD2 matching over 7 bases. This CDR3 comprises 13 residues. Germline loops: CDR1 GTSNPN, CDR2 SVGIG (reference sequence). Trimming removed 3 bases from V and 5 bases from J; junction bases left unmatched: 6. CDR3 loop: CAWSMGGQETQYF. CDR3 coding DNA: TGTGCCTGGAGCATGGGAGGGCAGGAGACCCAGTACTTC.

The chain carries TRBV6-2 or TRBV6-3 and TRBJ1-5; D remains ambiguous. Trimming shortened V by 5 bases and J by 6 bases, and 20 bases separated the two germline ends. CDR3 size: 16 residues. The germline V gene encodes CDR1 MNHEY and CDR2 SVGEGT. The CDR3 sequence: CASSEAKGKSFQPQHF. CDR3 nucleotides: TGTGCCAGCAGTGAAGCAAAGGGTAAAAGCTTTCAGCCCCAGCATTTT.

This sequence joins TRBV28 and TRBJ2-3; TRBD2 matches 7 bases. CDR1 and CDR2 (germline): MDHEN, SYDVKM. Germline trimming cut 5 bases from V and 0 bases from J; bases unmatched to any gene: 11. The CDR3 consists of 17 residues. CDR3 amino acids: CASSIYYSGSSTDTQYF. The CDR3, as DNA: TGTGCCAGCAGTATATACTATAGCGGGTCTAGCACAGATACGCAGTATTTT.

DNA of the CDR3: TGTGCCAGCAGTTCGGGGAACATTCAGTACTTC. Protein product: CASSSGNIQYF. The chain uses TRBV12-3 or TRBV12-4 and TRBJ2-4, with D possibly matching TRBD2 (5 bases). With 4 bases removed from V and 7 bases from J, the gap between germline ends came to 5 bases. The CDR3 loop spans 11 amino acids.

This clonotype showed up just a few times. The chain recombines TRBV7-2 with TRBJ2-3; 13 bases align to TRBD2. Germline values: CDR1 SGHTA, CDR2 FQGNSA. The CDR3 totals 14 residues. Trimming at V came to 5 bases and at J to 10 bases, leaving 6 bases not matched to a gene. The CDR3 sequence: CASSHTSGREAQYF. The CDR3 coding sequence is TGTGCCAGCAGCCACACTAGCGGGAGGGAGGCGCAGTATTTT.

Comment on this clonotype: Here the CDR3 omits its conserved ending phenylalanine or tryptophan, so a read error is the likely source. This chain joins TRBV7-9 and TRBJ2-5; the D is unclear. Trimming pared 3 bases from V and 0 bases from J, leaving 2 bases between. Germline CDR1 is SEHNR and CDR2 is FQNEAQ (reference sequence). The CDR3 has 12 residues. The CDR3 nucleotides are TGTGCCAGCAGCTTCCACCAAGAGACCCAGTACCTC. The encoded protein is CASSFHQETQYL.

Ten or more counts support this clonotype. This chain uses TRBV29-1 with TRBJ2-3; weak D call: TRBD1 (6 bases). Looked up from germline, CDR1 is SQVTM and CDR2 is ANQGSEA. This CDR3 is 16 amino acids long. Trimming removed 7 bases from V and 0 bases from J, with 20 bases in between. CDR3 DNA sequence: TGCAGCGCGGACAGCGCATCAGCTACTAGCACAGATACGCAGTATTTT. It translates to CSADSASATSTDTQYF.

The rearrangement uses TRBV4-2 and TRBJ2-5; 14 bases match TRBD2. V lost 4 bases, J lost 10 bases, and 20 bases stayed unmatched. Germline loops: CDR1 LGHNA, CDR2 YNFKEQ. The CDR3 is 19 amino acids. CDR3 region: CASSPGPGGTSGSRGDQYF. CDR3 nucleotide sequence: TGTGCCAGCAGCCCGGGGCCAGGGGGGACTAGCGGGAGCCGCGGGGACCAGTACTTC.

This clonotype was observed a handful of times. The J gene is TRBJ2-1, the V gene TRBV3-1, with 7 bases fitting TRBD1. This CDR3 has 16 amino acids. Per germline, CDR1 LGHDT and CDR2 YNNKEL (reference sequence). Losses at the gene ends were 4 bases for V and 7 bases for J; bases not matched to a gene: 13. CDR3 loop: CASSLPDRAPWNEQFF. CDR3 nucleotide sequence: TGTGCCAGCAGCCTACCTGACAGGGCCCCCTGGAATGAGCAGTTCTTC.

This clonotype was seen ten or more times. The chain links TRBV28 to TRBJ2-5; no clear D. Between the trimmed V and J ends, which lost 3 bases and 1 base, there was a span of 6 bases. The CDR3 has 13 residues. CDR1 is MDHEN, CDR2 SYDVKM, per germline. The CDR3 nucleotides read TGTGCCAGCAGTTTTTGGGCCCAAGAGACCCAGTACTTC. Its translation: CASSFWAQETQYF.

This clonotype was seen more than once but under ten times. For the CDR3, the DNA is TGTGCCAGCAGCTTAAATGCAGCTTCGAACACTGAAGCTTTCTTT. Translating gives CASSLNAASNTEAFF. The rearrangement links TRBV7-3 to TRBJ1-1, with D unclear. This CDR3 comprises 15 residues. The germline CDR1 and CDR2 sequences are SGHTA and FQGTGA. V was cut by 1 base and J by 1 base, with 10 bases left in between.

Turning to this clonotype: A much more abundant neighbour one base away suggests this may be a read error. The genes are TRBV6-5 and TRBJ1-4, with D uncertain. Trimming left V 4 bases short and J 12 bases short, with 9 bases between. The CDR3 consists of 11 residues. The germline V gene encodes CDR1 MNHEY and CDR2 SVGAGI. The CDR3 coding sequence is TGTGCCAGCAGTTTCAAGGGAGAACTGTTTTTT. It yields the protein CASSFKGELFF.

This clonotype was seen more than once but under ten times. CDR3 in DNA: TGTGCCAGCACGAACGGCCCTTTTTTGACCTTC. It yields the protein CASTNGPFLTF. The chain uses TRBV7-2 and TRBJ1-2; D unclear. The germline CDR1 and CDR2 sequences are SGHTA and FQGNSA. The germline V and J ends were trimmed by 7 bases and 14 bases, with 17 bases remaining between them. The CDR3 runs to 11 residues.

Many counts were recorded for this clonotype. CDR3 sequence: CASSLKPGQFPDTQYF. In DNA, the CDR3 is TGTGCCAGCAGCTTGAAGCCAGGACAGTTTCCAGATACGCAGTATTTT. V and J are TRBV7-6 and TRBJ2-3, with D tentatively TRBD1 (6 bases). Deletions cut 3 bases from V and 4 bases from J, with 17 bases between. The germline V gene encodes CDR1 SGHVS and CDR2 FNYEAQ. The CDR3 extends over 16 amino acids.

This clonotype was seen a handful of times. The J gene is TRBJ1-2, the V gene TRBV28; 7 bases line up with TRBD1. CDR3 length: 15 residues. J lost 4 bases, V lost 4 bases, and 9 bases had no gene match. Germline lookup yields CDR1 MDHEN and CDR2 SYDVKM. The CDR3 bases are TGTGCCAGCAGTTCCCCGGACAGGTTTAGCTATGGCTACACCTTC. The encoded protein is CASSSPDRFSYGYTF.

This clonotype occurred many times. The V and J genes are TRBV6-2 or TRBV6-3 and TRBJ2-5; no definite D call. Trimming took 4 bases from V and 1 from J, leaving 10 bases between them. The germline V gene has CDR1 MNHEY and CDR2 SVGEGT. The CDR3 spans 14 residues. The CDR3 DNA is TGTGCCAGCAGTTTCGACGGAGTCCAAGAGACCCAGTACTTC. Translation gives CASSFDGVQETQYF.

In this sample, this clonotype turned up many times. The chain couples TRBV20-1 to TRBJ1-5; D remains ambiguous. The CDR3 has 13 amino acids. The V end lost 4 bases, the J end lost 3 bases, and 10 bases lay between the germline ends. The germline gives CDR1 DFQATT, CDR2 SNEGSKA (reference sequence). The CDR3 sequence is CSAIGRSNQPQHF. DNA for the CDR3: TGCAGTGCTATAGGCCGATCCAATCAGCCCCAGCATTTT.

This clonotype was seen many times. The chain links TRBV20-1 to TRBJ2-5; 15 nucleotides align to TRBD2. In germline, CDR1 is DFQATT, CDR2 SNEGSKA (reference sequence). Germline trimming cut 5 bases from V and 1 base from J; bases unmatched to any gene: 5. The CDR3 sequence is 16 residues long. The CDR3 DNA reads TGCAGTGCTCAAGGGACTAGCGGGAGGTTCCAAGAGACCCAGTACTTC. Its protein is CSAQGTSGRFQETQYF.

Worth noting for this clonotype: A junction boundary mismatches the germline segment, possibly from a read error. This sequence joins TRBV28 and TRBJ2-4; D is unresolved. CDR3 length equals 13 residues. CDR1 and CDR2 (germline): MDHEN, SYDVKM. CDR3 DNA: TGTGCCAGCAGTTTGGCCAACGGTAACATTCCGTACTTC. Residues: CASSLANGNIPYF. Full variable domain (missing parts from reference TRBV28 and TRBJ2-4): DVKVTQSSRYLVKRTGEKVFLECVQDMDHENMFWYRQDPGLGLRLIYFSYDVKMKEKGDIPEGYSVSREKKERFSLILESASTNQTSMYLCASSLANGNIPYFGAGTRLSVL.

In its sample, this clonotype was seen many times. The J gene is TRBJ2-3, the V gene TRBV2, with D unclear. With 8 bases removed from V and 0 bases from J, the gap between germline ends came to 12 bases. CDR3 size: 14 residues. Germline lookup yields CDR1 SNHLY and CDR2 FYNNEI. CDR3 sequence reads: CASQDQYSTDTQYF. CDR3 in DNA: TGTGCCAGCCAGGACCAGTACAGCACAGATACGCAGTATTTT.

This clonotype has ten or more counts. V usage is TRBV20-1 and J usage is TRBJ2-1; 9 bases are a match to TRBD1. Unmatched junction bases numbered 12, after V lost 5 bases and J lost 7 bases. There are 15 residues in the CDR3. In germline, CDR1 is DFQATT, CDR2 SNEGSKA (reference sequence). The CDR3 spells CSAPDLGQGRNEQFF. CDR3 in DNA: TGCAGTGCTCCAGATTTGGGACAGGGAAGGAATGAGCAGTTCTTC.

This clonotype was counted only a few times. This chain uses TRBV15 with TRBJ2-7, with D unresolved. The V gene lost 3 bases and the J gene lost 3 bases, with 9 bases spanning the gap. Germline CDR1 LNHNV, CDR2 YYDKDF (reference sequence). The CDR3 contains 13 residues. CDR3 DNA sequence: TGTGCCACCAGCAGCGACGGATACTACGAGCAGTACTTC. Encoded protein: CATSSDGYYEQYF.

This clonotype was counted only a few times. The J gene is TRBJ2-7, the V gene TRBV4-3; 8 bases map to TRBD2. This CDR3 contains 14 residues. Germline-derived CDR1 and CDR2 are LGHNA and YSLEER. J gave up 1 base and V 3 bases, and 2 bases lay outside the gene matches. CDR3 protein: CASSHVAGSYEQYF. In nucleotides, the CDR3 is TGCGCCAGCAGCCACGTAGCGGGATCCTACGAGCAGTACTTC.

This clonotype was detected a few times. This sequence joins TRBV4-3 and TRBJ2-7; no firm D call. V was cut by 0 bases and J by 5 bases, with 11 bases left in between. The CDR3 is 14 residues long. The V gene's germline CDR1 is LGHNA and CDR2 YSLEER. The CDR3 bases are TGCGCCAGCAGCCAAGATGGTAGAAGAGACGAGCAGTACTTC. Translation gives CASSQDGRRDEQYF.

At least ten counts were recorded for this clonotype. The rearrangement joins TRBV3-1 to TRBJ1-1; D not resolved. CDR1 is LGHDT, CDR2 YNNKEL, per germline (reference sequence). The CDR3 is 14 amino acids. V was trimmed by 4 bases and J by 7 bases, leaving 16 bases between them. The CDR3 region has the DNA TGTGCCAGCAGCCTCAACCCGACCTTAGGTGAAGCTTTCTTT. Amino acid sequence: CASSLNPTLGEAFF.